This T cell receptor (beta chain) is drawn from a study of blood T cell repertoires in COVID-19. For the study at large: Acute and convalescent COVID-19 specimens originated in the United States, Italy and Spain.

Using immunoSEQ multiplex PCR, the repertoire was profiled, and TCRdb retains in-frame clones only, with some absent. Of approximately 140,000 clones listed, 70% to 80% were seen once; the top ten hold approximately 16%. This CDR3 comprises 13 residues. V dropped 6 bases and J dropped 4 bases, with 9 bases sitting between them. The germline CDR1 and CDR2 sequences are MDHEN and SYDVKM. The clonotype comes from a man aged 45 to 65 with acute or convalescent COVID-19. What was sequenced was peripheral blood. The chain has TRBV28 and TRBJ1-4; a weak D match, TRBD1 (5 bases). CDR3 protein: CASSDSNNEKLFF. The DNA of the CDR3 is TGTGCCAGCAGCGACAGTAATAATGAAAAACTGTTTTTT.